This T cell receptor (beta chain) stems from a study of shared clonotypes between healthy human individuals. This table comes from immunoSEQ multiplex PCR, and its TCRdb copy is limited to in-frame clones, with some not included. The data hold 950,000 to 1,100,000 clones, with around 78% observed a single time. Germline CDR1 and CDR2: MDHEN and SYDVKM. Trimming at V came to 8 bases and at J to 2 bases, leaving 5 bases not matched to a gene. The CDR3 loop spans 13 amino acids. This TCR came from a man younger than 35 in good health. Some clones in this sample may be carry-over from other donors' samples. Sequenced material: memory CD4+ T cells from PBMCs. The sample's subset: CD45RA-negative fraction. This rearrangement joins TRBV28 to TRBJ2-7, with 8 bases matching TRBD2. The CDR3 is CASGPGGTYEQYF. CDR3 nucleotide sequence: TGTGCCAGCGGACCGGGAGGGACCTACGAGCAGTACTTC. Using reference TRBV28 and TRBJ2-7 for the parts outside the CDR3, the full variable domain is DVKVTQSSRYLVKRTGEKVFLECVQDMDHENMFWYRQDPGLGLRLIYFSYDVKMKEKGDIPEGYSVSREKKERFSLILESASTNQTSMYLCASGPGGTYEQYFGPGTRLTVT.